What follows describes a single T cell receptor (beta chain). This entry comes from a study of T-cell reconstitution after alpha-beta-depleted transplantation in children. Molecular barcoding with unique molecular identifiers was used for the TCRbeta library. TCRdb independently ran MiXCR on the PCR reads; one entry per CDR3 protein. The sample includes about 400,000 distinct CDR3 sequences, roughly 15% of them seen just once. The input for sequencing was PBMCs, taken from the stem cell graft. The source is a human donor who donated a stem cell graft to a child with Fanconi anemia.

CDR3 region: CASSVIQGETGELFF. The DNA of the CDR3 is TGTGCCAGCAGCGTAATACAGGGGGAGACCGGGGAGCTGTTTTTT. V usage is TRBV9 and J usage is TRBJ2-2, with TRBD1 matching over 8 bases. CDR1 is SGDLS and CDR2 is YYNGEE in the germline V gene. The CDR3 has 15 amino acids. The V segment lost 1 base and the J segment 5 bases; nucleotides outside the gene matches: 4.